Sequencing of this T cell receptor (beta chain) was carried out in a study of cytomegalovirus exposure and HLA in healthy donors (dated by TCRdb to 2016 to 2017). Concerning the study at large: In an earlier analysis of 587 of the donors, about 260 Gb of sequence data and 117 million unique TCR beta sequences from about 179 million T cells were reported. Roughly 300 gigabases of sequencing data and approximately 85 million unique TCR sequences were included in an early release covering several hundred HLA-typed donors. Of the approximately 400 genotyped donors, around 81% fell in the genetic ancestry cluster associated with self-reported Caucasian donors. The aim of the study was to test whether cataloging public T cell receptors could identify signatures of past pathogen exposure. The study profiled the T cell repertoires of under 850 subjects by immunosequencing and related them to cytomegalovirus serostatus. Along with the roughly 610-subject first cohort, a separate validation cohort of over a hundred different subjects was used. To predict cytomegalovirus infection status, the study brought together high-throughput TCR immunosequencing, statistical association of individual TCRs with disease status, and machine learning. A later analysis re-examined previously published TCR beta repertoires from over 500 donors and added high-resolution HLA genotyping to investigate patterns of TCR occurrence. Rather than drawing on any new phenotypic data, the later analysis identified candidate immune exposures from TCR beta sequences and the way those sequences occurred across donors. An earlier analysis of several hundred of the donors used high-throughput TCR beta sequencing to judge whether each TCR beta V gene segment behaved as functional or pseudogenic. Donor age, sex, ethnicity and CMV serostatus were compiled alongside the repertoire data. Genome-wide SNP genotypes for about 55% of the roughly 670 donors were used in a later genetic analysis, which treated that subset as a discovery cohort. All discovery cohort repertoires had been generated using a single sequencing platform. Class I and class II HLA loci were covered by the typing at four-digit resolution. The number of donors typed differed by locus, with about 629-630 for A, B, C, DRB1 and DQB1, around 520 for DQA1, 606 for DPA1, and approximately 470 for DPB1. Because of strong linkage in the cohort, five DR-DQ haplotypes were treated as single units for association and clustering. On average, 235,054 unique TCR beta nucleotide sequences were sequenced per donor among some 430 genotyped donors of the cohort, with approximately 18% of those sequences being non-productive.

In total, 666 healthy bone marrow donors made up the cohort. Cohort members were all nominally healthy when sampled, although unrecorded immune exposures were likely present. The donor was CMV seronegative and was included in the group of a few hundred seronegative cohort members. Each donor provided a peripheral blood sample, and peripheral blood mononuclear cells were used for TCR beta sequencing. The Qiagen DNeasy Blood Extraction Kit was used to extract genomic DNA from the blood cell samples. Regarding this clone: Its antigen remains undetermined. Base quality data are lacking; no much larger clone is found one base away.

Library prep was done by the immunoSEQ multiplex PCR assay. For the multiplex PCR, a mixture combining 60 forward primers for TCR Vbeta segments and 13 reverse primers for TCR Jbeta segments was used. Amplification of the CDR3 region of rearranged TCR beta genes was performed with a multiplex PCR assay on genomic DNA. The amplified TCR beta libraries were sequenced on the Illumina HiSeq System as 87-base-pair reads. Regarding the original processing steps: A later analysis counted 75 million to 100 million unique TCR beta chains across the 550 to 800 repertoires, and about 10 million of these chains were shared by at least two donors. A nearest-neighbor algorithm error-corrected the raw reads and collapsed the reads into unique sequences, merging closely related sequences to remove PCR and sequencing errors. V, D and J gene segments were assigned by aligning CDR3 sequences to IMGT reference sequences. For a sequence to be retained, a match of at least six nucleotides was required to both a V gene segment and a J gene segment. Rearrangements were called productive when the CDR3 lacked stop codons and stayed in frame with V and J; all others were non-productive. Following IMGT convention, CDR3 was defined as the stretch from the second conserved V-encoded cysteine up to the conserved J-encoded phenylalanine. In an earlier analysis of more than 550 of the donors, sequences lacking an unambiguous match to a single V gene segment were excluded. An earlier analysis of several hundred of the donors called V segments functional above 56.7% productive rearrangements and segregating when the between-donor standard deviation exceeded 5%. A statistical classification framework was built for diagnosing cytomegalovirus status from the catalog of TCR beta chain sequences. In a later analysis, TCR nucleotide sequences were compared against IMGT/GENE-DB human TR gene sequences so that V and J genes could be assigned. In a later analysis, CDR3 sequences and most-parsimonious VDJ recombination scenarios were assigned using the TCRdist pipeline. In a later analysis, each TCR beta chain was defined by its CDR3 amino acid sequence together with its V-gene family, and reads lacking a unique V-gene family were excluded. As a way to deal with suspected cross-contamination and a sequencing artifact, a later analysis dropped approximately 590 nucleotide sequences that were highly shared and had low generation probability. For each public chain, a later analysis derived a clonal expansion index from normalized ranks of inferred template counts within each repertoire. A later analysis computed generation probabilities with a VDJ recombination model fitted to out-of-frame rearrangements, and checked the results against IGoR. In a later analysis, TCR-TCR, TCR-HLA and TCR-CMV co-occurrence was scored with hypergeometric tests, and a repertoire-size bias correction was applied to TCR pairs. In a later analysis, false discovery rates were estimated by permuting HLA or CMV assignments 20 times. In a later analysis, co-occurring TCRs were grouped using DBSCAN, with TCRdist sequence similarity added in when clustering inside HLA-allele-positive subsets. Repertoires with fewer than 30,000 or more than 120,000 public chains, plus five repertoires with anomalous nucleotide sharing, were excluded from co-occurrence clustering. Drawn from immuneACCESS, this table holds only the in-frame rearrangements with V and J called that TCRdb kept. Clones are partly lost; checked studies trace under half to an unresolved V gene and leave the rest unexplained. V, J and clone size are taken as reported in that table, and D and trimming were inferred from the DNA itself. This sample comprises 150,000 to 200,000 clones, 70% to 85% of them detected only once. Clones ranked in the top ten supply roughly 1.5% of the sample.

The paper's findings and limits, for the study overall: In a later analysis, several top co-occurrence clusters were reported to appear linked to parvovirus B19, influenza, CMV and Epstein-Barr virus. In an earlier analysis of 587 of the donors, most TCR beta V segments were observed in productive rearrangements about 90% or about 30% of the time, broadly matching IMGT annotations. Correlated functional status among segregating V segments might be attributable to linkage disequilibrium, but an unknown experimental factor could not be ruled out. Immune exposure information for the cohort was limited to CMV serostatus. Most CMV-associated TCR beta chains appeared to be HLA-restricted in a later analysis, and the HLA associations seemed to be driven largely by CMV exposure. It was suggested by the authors that the approach could potentially be generalized to other disease states and immunological phenotypes. The sequencing pipeline was judged likely to have produced a cluster of highly shared sequence variants as a technical artifact. Because counts were too low, more than 15 rarely observed V segments, including chromosome 9 orphons, were left out of the earlier analysis of a few hundred of the donors. According to a later genetic analysis, donors in an Asian-associated ancestry cluster had fewer N-insertions in productive TCRs than the approximately 690-donor mean. Strong co-occurrence of HLA alleles, especially DR and DQ, made assigning TCR associations to individual alleles difficult. Because some donors lacked HLA typing at each locus, the association tests relied only on the typed subset. In vitro tests confirmed that a few of the cytomegalovirus-associated TCR beta chains recognize cytomegalovirus antigens. In this cohort, only TCR beta chains were sequenced, and detectable features were limited by the absence of alpha or paired-chain data. The study listed 150 to 200 TCR beta chains as associated with cytomegalovirus. Roughly uniform sequencing depth across donors was assumed in presence/absence analyses, although this assumption may not hold. In a later analysis, HLA-associated TCR beta chains showed more clonal expansion and lower generation probabilities than non-associated chains that were equally common. The classifier was reported to diagnose cytomegalovirus status with high specificity and sensitivity in both the original and validation cohorts. A later analysis found that TCR association rates varied across HLA loci, with DRB1 alleles showing the most associated TCRs and HLA-C alleles the fewest. While some public TCRs were present in many individuals, most TCR sequences turned up only very rarely across donors. In a later analysis, more than 15,000 TCR beta sequences were associated with specific HLA alleles at a false discovery rate of 0.05. An association between a missense DCLRE1C variant and V-gene and J-gene trimming of TCR beta chains was found in a later genetic analysis and replicated in an independent cohort. Because the 87-base-pair reads could not distinguish some IMGT-functional V segments, including TRBV6-2 and TRBV6-3, those segments were excluded. A further reported finding was that TCR beta sequences accurately predicted the HLA-A and HLA-B alleles for most subjects in the first cohort.

CDR1 MNHNS and CDR2 SASEGT are derived from the germline V gene. V is shortened by 6 bases, J by 8 bases, and the region joining them spans 16 bases. CDR3 length: 13 amino acids, cysteine to phenylalanine. Just CDR3 DNA is preserved here, 39 bases in frame from base 1. The rearranged chain carries TRBV6-1 and TRBJ1-2, with no confidently assigned D gene. Source material: PBMCs. This TCR derives from a man younger than 35 in good health and CMV-seronegative. For the CDR3, the sequence is CASRSGAFEGYTF. The base sequence is TGTGCCAGCAGGTCGGGAGCTTTTGAAGGCTACACCTTC.